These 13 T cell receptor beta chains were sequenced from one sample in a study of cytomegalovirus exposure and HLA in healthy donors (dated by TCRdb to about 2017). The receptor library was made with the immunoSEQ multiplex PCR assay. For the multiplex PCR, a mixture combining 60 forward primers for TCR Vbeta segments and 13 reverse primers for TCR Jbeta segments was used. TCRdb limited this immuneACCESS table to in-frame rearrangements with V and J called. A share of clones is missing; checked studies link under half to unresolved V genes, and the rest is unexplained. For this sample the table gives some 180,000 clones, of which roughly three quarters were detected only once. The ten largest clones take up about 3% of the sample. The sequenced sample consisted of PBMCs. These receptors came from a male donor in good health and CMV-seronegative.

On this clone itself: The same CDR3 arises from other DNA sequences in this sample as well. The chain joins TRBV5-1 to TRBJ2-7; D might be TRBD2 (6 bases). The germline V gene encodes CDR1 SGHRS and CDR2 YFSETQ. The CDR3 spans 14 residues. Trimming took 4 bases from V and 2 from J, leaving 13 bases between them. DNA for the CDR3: TGCGCCAGCAGCCCGGGACTCGCAGCCTACGAGCAGTACTTC. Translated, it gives CASSPGLAAYEQYF. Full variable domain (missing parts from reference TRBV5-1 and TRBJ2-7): KAGVTQTPRYLIKTRGQQVTLSCSPISGHRSVSWYQQTPGQGLQFLFEYFSETQRNKGNFPGRFSGRQFSNSRSEMNVSTLELGDSALYLCASSPGLAAYEQYFGPGTRLTVT.

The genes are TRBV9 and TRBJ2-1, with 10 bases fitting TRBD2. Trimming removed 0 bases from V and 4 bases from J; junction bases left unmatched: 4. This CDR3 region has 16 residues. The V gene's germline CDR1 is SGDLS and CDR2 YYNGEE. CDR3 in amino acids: CASSVAGTSVYNEQFF. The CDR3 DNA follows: TGTGCCAGCAGCGTAGCCGGGACTAGCGTATACAATGAGCAGTTCTTC. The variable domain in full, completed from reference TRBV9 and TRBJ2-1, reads DSGVTQTPKHLITATGQRVTLRCSPRSGDLSVYWYQQSLDQGLQFLIQYYNGEERAKGNILERFSAQQFPDLHSELNLSSLELGDSALYFCASSVAGTSVYNEQFFGPGTRLTVL.

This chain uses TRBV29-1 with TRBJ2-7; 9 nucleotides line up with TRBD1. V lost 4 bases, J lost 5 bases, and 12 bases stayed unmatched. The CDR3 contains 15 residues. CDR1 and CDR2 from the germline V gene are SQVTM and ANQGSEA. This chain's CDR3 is CSVGEEKGQGHEQYF. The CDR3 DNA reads TGCAGCGTTGGGGAGGAAAAGGGACAGGGCCACGAGCAGTACTTC.

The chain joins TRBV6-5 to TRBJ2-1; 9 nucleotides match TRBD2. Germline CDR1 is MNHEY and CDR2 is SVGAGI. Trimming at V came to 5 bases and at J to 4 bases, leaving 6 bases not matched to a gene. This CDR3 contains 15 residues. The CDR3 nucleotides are TGTGCCAGCAGTGTGAGCGGGGGGCGGTACAATGAGCAGTTCTTC. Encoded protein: CASSVSGGRYNEQFF.

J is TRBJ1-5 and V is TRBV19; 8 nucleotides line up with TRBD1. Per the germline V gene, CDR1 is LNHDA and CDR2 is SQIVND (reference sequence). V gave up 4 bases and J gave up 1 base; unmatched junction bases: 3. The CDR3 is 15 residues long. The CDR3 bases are TGTGCCAGTAGTAGACAGGGGTTGAGCAATCAGCCCCAGCATTTT. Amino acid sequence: CASSRQGLSNQPQHF.

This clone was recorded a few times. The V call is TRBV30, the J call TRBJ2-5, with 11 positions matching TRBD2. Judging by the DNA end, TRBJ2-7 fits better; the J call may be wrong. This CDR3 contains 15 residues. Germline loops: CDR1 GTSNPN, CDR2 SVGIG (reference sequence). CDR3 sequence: CAWSRGLAVSYEQYF. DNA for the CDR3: TGTGCCTGGAGCCGGGGACTAGCGGTCTCCTACGAGCAGTACTTC.

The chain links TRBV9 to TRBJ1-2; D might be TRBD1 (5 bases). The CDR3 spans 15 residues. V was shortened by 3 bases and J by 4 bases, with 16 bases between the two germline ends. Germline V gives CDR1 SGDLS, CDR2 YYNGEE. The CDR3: CASSDPGTSAYGYTF. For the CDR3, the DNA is TGTGCCAGCAGCGACCCCGGGACTTCGGCCTATGGCTACACCTTC.

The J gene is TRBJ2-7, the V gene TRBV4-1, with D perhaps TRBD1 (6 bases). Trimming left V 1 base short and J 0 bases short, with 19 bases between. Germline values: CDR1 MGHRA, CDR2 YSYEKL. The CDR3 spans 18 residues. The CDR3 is CASSQGPLGQTFSYEQYF. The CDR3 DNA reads TGCGCCAGCAGCCAAGGGCCCTTGGGACAAACCTTCTCCTACGAGCAGTACTTC.

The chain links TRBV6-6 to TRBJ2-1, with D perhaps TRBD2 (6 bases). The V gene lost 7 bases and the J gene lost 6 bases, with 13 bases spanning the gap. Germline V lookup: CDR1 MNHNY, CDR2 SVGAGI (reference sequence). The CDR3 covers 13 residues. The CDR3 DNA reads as TGTGCCAGCACCCGGGGTAGCGGCAATGAGCAGTTCTTC. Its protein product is CASTRGSGNEQFF.

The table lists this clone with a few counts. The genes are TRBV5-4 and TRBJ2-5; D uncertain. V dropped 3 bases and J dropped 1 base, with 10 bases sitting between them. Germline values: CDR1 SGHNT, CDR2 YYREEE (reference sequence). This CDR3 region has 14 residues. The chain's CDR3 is CASSSTRVQETQYF. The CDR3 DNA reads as TGTGCCAGCAGCTCTACCCGGGTCCAAGAGACCCAGTACTTC.

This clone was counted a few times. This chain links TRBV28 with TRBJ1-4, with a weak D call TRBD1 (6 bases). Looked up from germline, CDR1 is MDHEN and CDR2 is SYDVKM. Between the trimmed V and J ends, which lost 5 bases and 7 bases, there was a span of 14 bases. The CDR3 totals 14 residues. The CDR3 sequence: CASSPAGAGEKLFF. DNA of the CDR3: TGTGCCAGCAGTCCGGCGGGGGCCGGTGAAAAACTGTTTTTT.

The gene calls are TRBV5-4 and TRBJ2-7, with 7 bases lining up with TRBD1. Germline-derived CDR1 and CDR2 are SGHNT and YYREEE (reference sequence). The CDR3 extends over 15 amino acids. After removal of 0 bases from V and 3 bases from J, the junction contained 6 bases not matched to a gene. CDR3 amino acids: CASSLGQGLYYEQYF. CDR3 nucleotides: TGTGCCAGCAGCTTGGGACAGGGCCTATACTACGAGCAGTACTTC.

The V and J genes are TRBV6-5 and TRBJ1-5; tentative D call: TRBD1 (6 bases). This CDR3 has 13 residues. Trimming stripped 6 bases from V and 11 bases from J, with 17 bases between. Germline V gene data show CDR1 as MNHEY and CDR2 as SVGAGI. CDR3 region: CASRRTVAGSQHF. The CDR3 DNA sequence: TGTGCCAGCAGACGGACAGTTGCCGGGTCCCAGCATTTT.